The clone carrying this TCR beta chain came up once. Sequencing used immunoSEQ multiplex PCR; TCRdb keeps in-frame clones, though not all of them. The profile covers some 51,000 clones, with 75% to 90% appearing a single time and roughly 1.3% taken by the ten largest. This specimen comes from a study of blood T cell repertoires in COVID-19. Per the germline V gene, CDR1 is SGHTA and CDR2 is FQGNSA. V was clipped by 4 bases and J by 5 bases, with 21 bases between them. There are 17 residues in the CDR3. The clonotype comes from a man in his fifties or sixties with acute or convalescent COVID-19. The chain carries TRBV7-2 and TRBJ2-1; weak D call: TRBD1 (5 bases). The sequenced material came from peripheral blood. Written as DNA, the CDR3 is TGTGCCAGCAGCTCCCCGGCAGGGCAGTTTTCCGACAATGAGCAGTTCTTC. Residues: CASSSPAGQFSDNEQFF. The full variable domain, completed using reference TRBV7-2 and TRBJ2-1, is GAGVSQSPSNKVTEKGKDVELRCDPISGHTALYWYRQSLGQGLEFLIYFQGNSAPDKSGLPSDRFSAERTGGSVSTLTIQRTQQEDSAVYLCASSSPAGQFSDNEQFFGPGTRLTVL.